These 28 T cell receptor beta chains share one sample of origin, sequenced in a study of T cell repertoires in cytomegalovirus infection (dated by TCRdb to the late 2010s). Which antigens these TCRs recognize remains unknown. Reads for this sample came from an Illumina HiSeq 1500. TCRdb redid the processing of the public reads, applying fastp at Q25 and MiXCR, and retained in-frame beta chains. Each entry is one CDR3 protein sequence, shown with its most common DNA and genes. The sample profile shows fewer than 900,000 distinct CDR3 sequences; almost 30% of them were found once. Together, the top ten hold about 12% of the sample. The treatment or condition label on this specimen signifies: in vitro stimulation with specific CMV peptide epitopes to enrich CMV-specific T cells. Sequencing used cultured CD8+ T cells from PBMCs, obtained from culture after CMV antigen stimulation. The receptors shown here come from a human donor in good health (CMV status not recorded). Some clones in this sample may be carry-over from other donors' samples.

This clonotype was seen a handful of times. The chain couples TRBV11-2 to TRBJ2-1, with 10 positions matching TRBD1. The V gene's germline CDR1 is SGHAT and CDR2 FQNNGV. The V and J ends lost 0 bases and 7 bases, in that order; junction bases with no gene match: 9. The CDR3 sequence is 17 residues long. CDR3 sequence reads: CASSLEGTGAQRNEQFF. Written as DNA, the CDR3 is TGTGCCAGCAGCTTAGAGGGGACAGGGGCTCAGCGGAATGAGCAGTTCTTC.

The chain is built from TRBV12-3 or TRBV12-4 and TRBJ2-1; no firm D call. Trimming cost V 6 bases and J 2 bases, with 8 bases left between them. The CDR3 runs to 13 residues. CDR3 DNA sequence: TGTGCCAGCAGCGTACTTACCTACAATGAGCAGTTCTTC. The encoded protein is CASSVLTYNEQFF.

This clonotype has a count of ten or more. The rearrangement uses TRBV7-6 and TRBJ1-6; no clear D. This CDR3 comprises 15 residues. V lost 3 bases to trimming and J lost 0 bases, with 6 bases between them. Germline CDR1 and CDR2: SGHVS and FNYEAQ. In DNA form, the CDR3 reads TGTGCCAGCAGCTTGAGCGTCTCCTATAATTCACCCCTCCACTTT. It codes for CASSLSVSYNSPLHF.

The rearrangement uses TRBV7-4 and TRBJ1-1; D might be TRBD1 (6 bases). V was pared by 5 bases and J by 4 bases, with 20 bases between. The CDR3 is made up of 16 amino acids. In germline, CDR1 is SGHVT, CDR2 SQSDAQ. CDR3 bases: TGTGCCAGCAGCGGCCGGGGGGCTGGAGTGGGCACTGAAGCTTTCTTT. The encoded protein is CASSGRGAGVGTEAFF.

The genes are TRBV6-1 and TRBJ2-5; D gene uncertain. The length of the CDR3 is 14 residues. Trimming removed 6 bases at V and 5 bases at J, with 16 bases between. Germline V lookup: CDR1 MNHNS, CDR2 SASEGT. The CDR3 spells CASSPGPLSETQYF. In DNA form, the CDR3 reads TGTGCCAGCAGCCCAGGACCACTCAGTGAGACCCAGTACTTC.

This clonotype was seen a few times. The rearrangement links TRBV25-1 to TRBJ2-1; weak D call: TRBD2 (5 bases). The germline CDR1 and CDR2 sequences are MGHDK and SYGVNS. V lost 0 bases and J 0 bases, leaving 15 bases between the germline ends. The CDR3 consists of 18 residues. In nucleotides, the CDR3 is TGTGCCAGCAGTGAATATTATTCCGGGGTGAGCTCCTACAATGAGCAGTTCTTC. Translation gives CASSEYYSGVSSYNEQFF.

This clonotype was seen at least ten times. The rearrangement links TRBV6-5 to TRBJ2-1, with TRBD2 matching over 15 bases. V lost 2 bases and J lost 8; bases outside the gene matches: 13. The germline gives CDR1 MNHEY, CDR2 SVGAGI. CDR3 size: 19 residues. CDR3 in DNA: TGTGCCAGCAGTTACGGATGGGGTGGAGGGACTAGCGGGGGGTATGAGCAGTTCTTC. Translating it yields CASSYGWGGGTSGGYEQFF.

The sample holds many counts of this clonotype. The V and J genes are TRBV7-6 and TRBJ1-5; 9 nucleotides agree with TRBD1. The V segment lost 1 base and the J segment 6 bases; nucleotides outside the gene matches: 7. CDR1 is SGHVS and CDR2 is FNYEAQ in the germline V gene. This CDR3 comprises 16 residues. CDR3 region: CASSLGTGESSQPQHF. In DNA form, the CDR3 reads TGTGCCAGCAGCTTAGGGACAGGGGAATCCAGTCAGCCCCAGCATTTT.

In this sample, this clonotype turned up many times. This chain links TRBV7-8 with TRBJ2-3; 9 bases fit TRBD1. The CDR3 sequence is 16 residues long. The V gene's germline CDR1 is SGHVS and CDR2 FQNEAQ. V lost 0 bases, J lost 1 base, and 2 bases stayed unmatched. CDR3 in amino acids: CASSLAYRGRTDTQYF. CDR3 sequence (DNA): TGTGCCAGCAGCTTAGCTTACAGGGGGCGCACAGATACGCAGTATTTT. Combining the CDR3 with reference TRBV7-8 and TRBJ2-3 gives the whole variable domain GAGVSQSPRYKVAKRGQDVALRCDPISGHVSLFWYQQALGQGPEFLTYFQNEAQLDKSGLPSDRFFAERPEGSVSTLKIQRTQQEDSAVYLCASSLAYRGRTDTQYFGPGTRLTVL.

The gene calls are TRBV6-2 or TRBV6-3 and TRBJ2-1; D is undetermined. CDR1 is MNHEY and CDR2 is SVGEGT in the germline V gene. V was cut by 2 bases and J by 7 bases, with 6 bases left in between. The CDR3 consists of 12 residues. DNA for the CDR3: TGTGCCAGCAGTTACAGACCGAATGAGCAGTTCTTC. Translated: CASSYRPNEQFF.

The DNA for the CDR3 is TGTGCCAGCAGTTACCGGGGGGCCTCCTACAATGAGCAGTTCTTC. Encoded protein: CASSYRGASYNEQFF. The chain couples TRBV6-2 or TRBV6-3 to TRBJ2-1; D possibly corresponds to TRBD2 (7 bases). Trimming took off 2 bases at V and 0 bases at J, with 8 bases between the two ends. CDR1 MNHEY and CDR2 SVGEGT come from the germline V gene. This CDR3 comprises 15 residues.

The genes are TRBV5-8 and TRBJ2-5; TRBD1 agrees at 8 bases. The ends lost 1 base at V and 0 bases at J; junction bases unmatched: 14. CDR1 and CDR2 (germline): SGHTS, YDEGEE. This CDR3 is built from 19 residues. The CDR3 bases are TGTGCCAGCAGCTTGACCAGACAGGGGTTGTCCAGATACCAAGAGACCCAGTACTTC. Translating gives CASSLTRQGLSRYQETQYF. Complete variable domain (other parts from reference TRBV5-8 and TRBJ2-5): EAGVTQSPTHLIKTRGQQATLRCSPISGHTSVYWYQQALGLGLQFLLWYDEGEERNRGNFPPRFSGRQFPNYSSELNVNALELEDSALYLCASSLTRQGLSRYQETQYFGPGTRLLVL.

J is TRBJ1-1 and V is TRBV5-4, with D tentatively TRBD1 (5 bases). V lost 0 bases and J lost 11, with 14 bases in between. CDR3 size: 13 residues. Germline-derived CDR1 and CDR2 are SGHNT and YYREEE (reference sequence). This chain's CDR3 is CASSLEGRVDAFF. The CDR3 DNA sequence: TGTGCCAGCAGCTTGGAGGGCAGGGTTGATGCTTTCTTT.

CDR3 DNA sequence: TGTGCCAGCAGTTCCGGACAGCCAATGTTCTTC. Translating gives CASSSGQPMFF. J is TRBJ2-1 and V is TRBV6-2 or TRBV6-3; D might be TRBD1 (6 bases). Between the trimmed V and J ends, which lost 4 bases and 15 bases, there was a span of 13 bases. The CDR3 covers 11 residues. Germline V gives CDR1 MNHEY, CDR2 SVGEGT.

V and J are TRBV5-4 and TRBJ1-1, with D unclear. CDR1 is SGHNT, CDR2 YYREEE, per germline (reference sequence). The CDR3 runs to 12 residues. With 3 bases removed from V and 8 bases from J, the gap between germline ends came to 11 bases. CDR3 loop: CASSSWGLEAFF. Written as DNA, the CDR3 is TGTGCCAGCAGCTCCTGGGGATTAGAAGCTTTCTTT.

This chain joins TRBV10-3 and TRBJ2-7, with D perhaps matching TRBD2 (6 bases). The V end lost 6 bases, the J end lost 0 bases, and 12 bases lay between the germline ends. This CDR3 comprises 14 residues. CDR1 and CDR2 from the germline V gene are ENHRY and SYGVKD. CDR3 in DNA: TGTGCCATCAGGGTAGCGGTAATCTCCTACGAGCAGTACTTC. Translating gives CAIRVAVISYEQYF.

Only a few counts were recorded for this clonotype. This chain connects TRBV6-2 or TRBV6-3 to TRBJ1-2, with 7 bases identical to TRBD1. V trimming: 5 bases; J trimming: 8 bases; junction bases outside the gene matches: 11. The CDR3 covers 14 residues. Germline values: CDR1 MNHEY, CDR2 SVGEGT. Written as DNA, the CDR3 is TGTGCCAGCAGTCGCTCCGACAGGGTGTACGGCTACACCTTC. It yields the protein CASSRSDRVYGYTF.

This clonotype was counted only a few times. This sequence joins TRBV5-5 and TRBJ1-1; perhaps TRBD1 as D (5 bases). Germline V gene sequence: CDR1 SGHKS, CDR2 YYEKEE (reference sequence). Trimming pared 0 bases from V and 1 base from J, leaving 13 bases between. The CDR3 spans 16 residues. CDR3 DNA: TGTGCCAGCAGCTTGGGACAGCAGGACTCGAACACTGAAGCTTTCTTT. This sequence encodes CASSLGQQDSNTEAFF.

The chain employs TRBV5-1 and TRBJ2-3; tentatively, D is TRBD1 or TRBD2 (5 bases each). The CDR3 contains 14 residues. V lost 3 bases and J lost 5, with 13 bases in between. CDR1 is SGHRS, CDR2 YFSETQ, per germline. Written as DNA, the CDR3 is TGCGCCAGCAGCTCTCGGGGCGCCGAAGATACGCAGTATTTT. Its protein is CASSSRGAEDTQYF.

This clonotype has only a few counts. CDR3 in amino acids: CASSQEEPYMNTEAFF. CDR3 coding DNA: TGCGCCAGCAGCCAAGAGGAACCGTACATGAACACTGAAGCTTTCTTT. The genes are TRBV4-1 and TRBJ1-1; D uncertain. This CDR3 is 16 amino acids long. Germline values: CDR1 MGHRA, CDR2 YSYEKL. Between the trimmed V and J ends, which lost 0 bases and 0 bases, there was a span of 11 bases.

This clonotype occurred once. This may arise from a read error, as a much more abundant clone is one base away. The chain uses TRBV6-6 and TRBJ2-3; 15 bases fit TRBD2. Trimming took 6 bases from V and 5 from J; bases not matched to a gene: 3. The CDR3 length is 15 residues. Germline V gene sequence: CDR1 MNHNY, CDR2 SVGAGI (reference sequence). CDR3 amino acids: CASSWTSGGEDTQYF. CDR3 nucleotide sequence: TGTGCCAGCAGCTGGACTAGCGGGGGGGAAGATACGCAGTATTTT.

The chain couples TRBV6-2 or TRBV6-3 to TRBJ2-7; D may correspond to TRBD1 or TRBD2 (5 bases each). V was cut by 6 bases and J by 6 bases, with 12 bases left in between. CDR1 MNHEY and CDR2 SVGEGT come from the germline V gene. There are 12 residues in the CDR3. CDR3 DNA sequence: TGTGCCAGCAGCCTCGGGGCCACCGAGCAGTACGTC. Its protein is CASSLGATEQYV.

This rearrangement joins TRBV7-9 to TRBJ2-1; 7 nucleotides agree with TRBD2. This CDR3 is built from 14 residues. Germline CDR1 and CDR2: SEHNR and FQNEAQ (reference sequence). The V segment lost 6 bases and the J segment 9 bases; nucleotides outside the gene matches: 11. The CDR3 loop reads CASSPTASGSEQFF. Here the CDR3 DNA reads TGTGCCAGCAGTCCTACGGCTAGCGGTAGTGAGCAGTTCTTC.

The V call is TRBV19, the J call TRBJ2-1, with a weak D call TRBD2 (6 bases). CDR3 length: 15 residues. The V gene lost 1 base and the J gene lost 10 bases, with 17 bases spanning the gap. Looked up from germline, CDR1 is LNHDA and CDR2 is SQIVND (reference sequence). CDR3 sequence reads: CASSIALRGLAEQFF. The CDR3 DNA follows: TGTGCCAGTAGTATAGCTCTCCGAGGGCTAGCGGAGCAGTTCTTC.

This clonotype was detected a few times. The chain links TRBV7-9 to TRBJ2-5; 8 bases match TRBD1. With V trimmed by 5 bases and J by 2 bases, 7 bases remained unmatched. Germline V CDR1 and CDR2: SEHNR, FQNEAQ (reference sequence). This CDR3 spans 15 amino acids. CDR3 in amino acids: CASSRTGGSQETQYF. The CDR3 region has the DNA TGTGCCAGCAGCCGAACAGGGGGTAGTCAAGAGACCCAGTACTTC.

CDR3 sequence reads: CASSGGGPTGELFF. The CDR3 coding sequence is TGTGCCAGCAGCGGTGGGGGACCCACCGGGGAGCTGTTTTTT. This chain links TRBV2 with TRBJ2-2, with D perhaps being TRBD1 or TRBD2 (5 bases each). This CDR3 region has 14 residues. In germline, CDR1 is SNHLY, CDR2 FYNNEI. Trimming stripped 6 bases from V and 4 bases from J, with 12 bases between.

The chain is built from TRBV27 and TRBJ2-7; 9 nucleotides match TRBD1. With 5 bases clipped from V and 4 bases from J, the junction kept 6 bases outside the gene matches. The CDR3 contains 14 residues. The germline gives CDR1 MNHEY, CDR2 SMNVEV (reference sequence). CDR3 amino acids: CASSLRDREYEQYF. DNA for the CDR3: TGTGCCAGCAGTCTAAGGGACAGGGAATACGAGCAGTACTTC.

This sequence joins TRBV20-1 and TRBJ1-1, with 8 bases aligning to TRBD1. Germline trimming cut 3 bases from V and 12 bases from J; bases unmatched to any gene: 9. CDR1 is DFQATT, CDR2 SNEGSKA, per germline (reference sequence). The CDR3 extends over 12 amino acids. The CDR3 region is CSARGQVFEPFF. The CDR3 region has the DNA TGCAGTGCTAGGGGACAGGTTTTCGAACCTTTCTTT.